Detailed here is one T cell receptor beta chain. Repertoires were generated with immunoSEQ multiplex PCR, while TCRdb's copy carries only in-frame clones and drops some. The table has 100,000 or so clones, roughly nine tenths seen once. This specimen comes from a study of cytomegalovirus exposure and HLA in healthy donors. The sequenced material came from PBMCs. The clonotype was recovered from a woman under 40 in good health and CMV-seronegative.

CDR3 amino acids: CASSLNAGGARADGYTF. CDR3 DNA sequence: TGTGCCAGCAGCTTAAACGCAGGGGGCGCCAGGGCCGATGGCTACACCTTC. The chain has TRBV7-2 and TRBJ1-2; 8 positions agree with TRBD1. The junction had 14 bases not matched to a gene; V was cut back by 2 bases and J by 6 bases. The CDR3 contains 17 residues. Per the germline V gene, CDR1 is SGHTA and CDR2 is FQGNSA.